Sequencing of this T cell receptor beta chain was carried out in a study of post-analysis software for immune sequencing data. Broader study findings: Four or five TRBV segments (TRBV5-6, TRBV5-1 and TRBV20-1 among them) occurred more frequently in patients than in controls. Among multiple sclerosis patients, normalized Chao1 diversity was significantly below that of controls.

V was cut by 5 bases and J by 6 bases, with 5 bases left in between. This CDR3 contains 11 residues. Researchers reported that TCR beta cDNA libraries carried unique molecular identifiers. TCRdb re-analysed the PCR reads in MiXCR, keeping a single row per CDR3 protein. The table lists a few hundred thousand distinct CDR3 sequences, under 40% of them singletons. This clonotype was picked up many times. The antigen is not known. V and J are TRBV12-3 or TRBV12-4 and TRBJ1-5; no reliable D call. Sequenced sample: blood. This clonotype was sampled from a girl between 2 and 17 years old with multiple sclerosis. The CDR3 region is CASSAGQPQHF. The CDR3 bases are TGTGCCAGCAGTGCCGGTCAGCCCCAGCATTTT.